This TCR beta chain was obtained from a study of control samples from healthy donors and cancer patients. CDR1 is SGHRS and CDR2 is YFSETQ in the germline V gene. V shed 1 base and J 1 base; nucleotides not matched to a gene: 5. The CDR3 contains 15 residues. Some clones are missing from TCRdb's copy, which holds only in-frame ones; the method was immunoSEQ multiplex PCR. This table holds about 55,000 clones, 90% to 95% found once. The genes are TRBV5-1 and TRBJ2-7; 7 bases fit TRBD2. The source is a man aged 30 to 45 in good health. Sample: blood. The DNA for the CDR3 is TGCGCCAGCAGCTTGTCAGCAGCGGGGTCCTACGAGCAGTACTTC. It yields the protein CASSLSAAGSYEQYF.